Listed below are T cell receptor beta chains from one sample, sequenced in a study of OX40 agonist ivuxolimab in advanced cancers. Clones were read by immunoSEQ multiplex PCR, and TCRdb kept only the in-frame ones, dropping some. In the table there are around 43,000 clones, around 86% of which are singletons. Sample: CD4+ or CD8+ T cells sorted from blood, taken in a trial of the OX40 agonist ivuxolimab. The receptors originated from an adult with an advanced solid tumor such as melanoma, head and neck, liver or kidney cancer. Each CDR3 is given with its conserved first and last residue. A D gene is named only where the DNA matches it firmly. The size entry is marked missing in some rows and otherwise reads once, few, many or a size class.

CDR3 protein: CASSLGTYPDEKLFF
V gene: TRBV27
D gene: -
J gene: TRBJ1-4
clone size: -

CDR3 protein: CASSSPGQGNTEAFF
V gene: TRBV27
D gene: TRBD1
J gene: TRBJ1-1
clone size: once

CDR3 protein: CASSPPGGLAGEQYF
V gene: TRBV6-5
D gene: TRBD2
J gene: TRBJ2-7
clone size: -

CDR3 protein: CASSSEGAANTEAFF
V gene: TRBV13
D gene: -
J gene: TRBJ1-1
clone size: -

CDR3 protein: CASSPHPRSTEAFF
V gene: TRBV4-1
D gene: -
J gene: TRBJ1-1
clone size: -

CDR3 protein: CASSFYTGELFF
V gene: TRBV5-4
D gene: -
J gene: TRBJ2-2
clone size: -

CDR3 protein: CATSSPGLSYEQYF
V gene: TRBV15
D gene: -
J gene: TRBJ2-7
clone size: -

CDR3 protein: CASSQITSGGTSYEQYF
V gene: TRBV4-2
D gene: -
J gene: TRBJ2-7
clone size: -

CDR3 protein: CASSLAEQFF
V gene: TRBV7-9
D gene: -
J gene: TRBJ2-1
clone size: -

CDR3 protein: CASSISGGPYNEQFF
V gene: TRBV19
D gene: -
J gene: TRBJ2-1
clone size: -

CDR3 protein: CASSLGEGAGYGYTF
V gene: TRBV13
D gene: TRBD1
J gene: TRBJ1-2
clone size: -

CDR3 protein: CASSYMREAYGYTF
V gene: TRBV6-5
D gene: -
J gene: TRBJ1-2
clone size: -

CDR3 protein: CASSPGQGSYGYTF
V gene: TRBV5-4
D gene: TRBD1
J gene: TRBJ1-2
clone size: -

CDR3 protein: CASSPDRPETNVLTF
V gene: TRBV19
D gene: TRBD1
J gene: TRBJ2-6
clone size: -

CDR3 protein: CASSPYGRGRSQETQYF
V gene: TRBV7-9
D gene: TRBD2
J gene: TRBJ2-5
clone size: -

CDR3 protein: CASTADQGQQHGAFF
V gene: TRBV7-9
D gene: TRBD1
J gene: TRBJ1-1
clone size: -

CDR3 protein: CASSQVAGRRRDKETQYF
V gene: TRBV4-1
D gene: -
J gene: TRBJ2-5
clone size: -

CDR3 protein: CASRPWGAGEKLFF
V gene: TRBV5-4
D gene: -
J gene: TRBJ1-4
clone size: medium-sized